These T cell receptor beta chains were read from a single sample in a study of cytomegalovirus exposure and HLA in healthy donors. Assay: immunoSEQ multiplex PCR; the TCRdb copy retains only in-frame clones and omits some. This repertoire shows around 200,000 clones, about 88% found once; its top ten account for around 0.3%. Sequencing was carried out using PBMCs. The receptor set was obtained from a woman aged 25 to 45 in good health and CMV-seronegative. CDR3s include the opening cysteine and the closing phenylalanine or tryptophan. The D gene is left open where the match is weak. Size values are once, few and many counts, or a class for expanded clones, and some rows have none.

clone size	D gene	V gene	J gene	CDR3 DNA	CDR3 protein
NA	TRBD2	TRBV5-8	TRBJ2-4	TGTGCCAGCAGCTTGATTCTAGCGGGGGGTTCACTAGCCAAAAACATTCAGTACTTC	CASSLILAGGSLAKNIQYF
few	NA	TRBV5-1	TRBJ2-5	TGCGCCAGCACCCCCGAGAGCCAAGAGACCCAGTACTTC	CASTPESQETQYF
NA	TRBD1	TRBV25-1	TRBJ2-1	TGTGCCAGCGGACAGGGTTTTGTTTTAAATGAGCAGTTCTTC	CASGQGFVLNEQFF
NA	NA	TRBV19	TRBJ2-7	TGTGCCAGTAGTAGGATCACAGGGAAATCCTCCTACGAGCAGTACTTC	CASSRITGKSSYEQYF
NA	TRBD1	TRBV28	TRBJ2-5	TGTGCCAGCAGCCACAGGGGGCGCCCCGAAGAGACCCAGTACTTC	CASSHRGRPEETQYF
NA	NA	TRBV18	TRBJ2-3	TGTGCCAGCTCACCAGTAAAGGGGCCAGATACGCAGTATTTT	CASSPVKGPDTQYF
NA	NA	TRBV27	TRBJ2-7	TGTGCCAGCAGTTTAGGAGACCGGCCCTACGAGCAGTACTTC	CASSLGDRPYEQYF
few	NA	TRBV6-4	TRBJ1-2	TGTGCCAGCAGGCTTAAACAGGGTGCTAACTATGGCTACACCTTC	CASRLKQGANYGYTF
NA	TRBD1	TRBV7-9	TRBJ2-2	TGTGCCAGCCACCCCGGGACAGGGAGGACCGGGGAGCTGTTTTTT	CASHPGTGRTGELFF
NA	TRBD1	TRBV19	TRBJ1-1	TGTGCCAGTAGTTTTGATCCGGACAGGGCGAACACTGAAGCTTTCTTT	CASSFDPDRANTEAFF
NA	NA	TRBV28	TRBJ1-3	TGTGCCAGCAGTTTAAGTCAGGGGAACTCTGGAAACACCATATATTTT	CASSLSQGNSGNTIYF
NA	NA	TRBV28	TRBJ1-5	TGTGCCAGCACCCCCAGGAGGGGAATCAATCAGCCCCAGCATTTT	CASTPRRGINQPQHF
NA	TRBD2	TRBV14	TRBJ2-3	TGTGCCAGCAGCCCCCGTAGCGGGAGGGCCGGCACAGATACGCAGTATTTT	CASSPRSGRAGTDTQYF
NA	NA	TRBV5-1	TRBJ2-1	TGCGCCAGCAGCCCCATGGTAGGGGGTTCCTCCTACAATGAGCAGTTCTTC	CASSPMVGGSSYNEQFF
NA	TRBD2	TRBV28	TRBJ2-3	TGTGCCAGCAGAGCGGGACTAGCGGGAGCTAATACGCAGTATTTT	CASRAGLAGANTQYF
NA	TRBD2	TRBV29-1	TRBJ2-3	TGCAGCGTGGGGACTAGCAAGGACACGCAGTATTTT	CSVGTSKDTQYF
NA	TRBD2	TRBV5-1	TRBJ2-3	TGCGCCAGCAGCGCCGGACTAGCGGGTTCAGATACGCAGTATTTT	CASSAGLAGSDTQYF
once	NA	TRBV29-1	TRBJ1-1	TGCAGCGTTGCAGGGTATGAAGCTTTCTTT	CSVAGYEAFF
NA	NA	TRBV19	TRBJ1-2	TGTGCCAGTAGTATTGGGCCGGGACTTAACTATGGCTACACCTTC	CASSIGPGLNYGYTF
NA	NA	TRBV2	TRBJ1-2	TGTGCCAGCAGTGAACAGGACATCTATGGCTACACCTTC	CASSEQDIYGYTF
NA	NA	TRBV7-8	TRBJ2-7	TGTGCCAGCAGCTTAGGGACATTGACCTACGAGCAGTACTTC	CASSLGTLTYEQYF
once	NA	TRBV4-1	TRBJ2-6	TGCGCCAGCAGCCGAGAACCGGTCCCTGGGGCCAACGTCCTGACTTTC	CASSREPVPGANVLTF